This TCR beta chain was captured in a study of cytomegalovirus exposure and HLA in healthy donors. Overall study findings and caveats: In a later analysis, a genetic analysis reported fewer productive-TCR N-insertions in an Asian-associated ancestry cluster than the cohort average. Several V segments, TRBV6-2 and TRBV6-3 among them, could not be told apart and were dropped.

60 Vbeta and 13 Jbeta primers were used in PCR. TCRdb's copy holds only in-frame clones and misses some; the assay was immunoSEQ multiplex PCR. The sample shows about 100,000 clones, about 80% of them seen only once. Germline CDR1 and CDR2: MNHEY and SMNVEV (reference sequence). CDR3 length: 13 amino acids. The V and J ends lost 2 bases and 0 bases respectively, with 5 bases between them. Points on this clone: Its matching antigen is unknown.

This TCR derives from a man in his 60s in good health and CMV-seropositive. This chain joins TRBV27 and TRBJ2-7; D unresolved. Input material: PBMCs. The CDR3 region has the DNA TGTGCCAGCAGTTTAACTACCTCCTACGAGCAGTACTTC. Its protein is CASSLTTSYEQYF.